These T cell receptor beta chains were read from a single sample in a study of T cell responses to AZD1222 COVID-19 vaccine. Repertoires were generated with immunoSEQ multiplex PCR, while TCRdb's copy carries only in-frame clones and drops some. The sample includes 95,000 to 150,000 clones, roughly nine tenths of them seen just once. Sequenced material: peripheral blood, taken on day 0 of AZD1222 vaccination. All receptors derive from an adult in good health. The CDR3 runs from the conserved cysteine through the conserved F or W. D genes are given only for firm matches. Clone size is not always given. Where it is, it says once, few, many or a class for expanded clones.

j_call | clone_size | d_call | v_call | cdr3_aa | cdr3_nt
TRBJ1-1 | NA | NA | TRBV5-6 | CASSLGGFDTEAFF | TGTGCCAGCAGCTTGGGAGGGTTCGACACTGAAGCTTTCTTT
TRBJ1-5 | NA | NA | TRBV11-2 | CASSLRAGVDQPQHF | TGTGCCAGCAGCTTAAGGGCAGGGGTTGATCAGCCCCAGCATTTT
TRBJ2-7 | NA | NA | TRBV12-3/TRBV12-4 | CASSPSGYEQYF | TGTGCCAGCAGCCCCTCCGGATACGAGCAGTACTTC
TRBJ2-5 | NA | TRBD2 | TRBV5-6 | CASSFRGDQYF | TGTGCCAGCAGCTTTCGGGGGGACCAGTACTTC
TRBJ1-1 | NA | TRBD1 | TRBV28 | CASRLQGGNTEAFF | TGTGCCAGCAGGCTACAGGGGGGGAACACTGAAGCTTTCTTT
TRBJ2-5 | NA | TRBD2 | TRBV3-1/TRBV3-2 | CASSVPGLAGGLLETQYF | TGTGCCAGCAGCGTCCCGGGACTAGCGGGGGGGCTGTTGGAGACCCAGTACTTC
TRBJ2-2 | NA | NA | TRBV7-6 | CASSLDIGKTGELFF | TGTGCCAGCAGCTTAGATATCGGGAAAACCGGGGAGCTGTTTTTT
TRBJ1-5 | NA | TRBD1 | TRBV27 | CASSLYGTGNQPQHF | TGTGCCAGCAGTTTATATGGGACAGGGAATCAGCCCCAGCATTTT
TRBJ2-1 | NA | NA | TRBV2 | CASLGAGSHNEQFF | TGTGCCAGCTTGGGGGCAGGGAGCCACAATGAGCAGTTCTTC
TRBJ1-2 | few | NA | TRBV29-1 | CSVIDRRNYGYTF | TGCAGCGTGATTGACAGGAGGAACTATGGCTACACCTTC
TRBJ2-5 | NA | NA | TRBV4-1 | CASSPGPLDPRGQETQYF | TGCGCCAGCAGCCCAGGCCCGTTGGACCCGAGGGGCCAAGAGACCCAGTACTTC
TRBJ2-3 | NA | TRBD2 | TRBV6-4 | CASSAAGEVTDTQYF | TGTGCCAGCAGTGCGGCGGGAGAGGTCACAGATACGCAGTATTTT
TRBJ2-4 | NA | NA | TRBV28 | CASSLKGHPNSKNIQYF | TGTGCCAGCAGTTTAAAGGGTCACCCCAATTCCAAAAACATTCAGTACTTC
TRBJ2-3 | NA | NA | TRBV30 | CAWEDSPSTDTQYF | TGTGCCTGGGAGGACAGCCCTAGCACAGATACGCAGTATTTT
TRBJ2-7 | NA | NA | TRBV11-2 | CASKSSEVYEQYF | TGTGCCAGCAAATCCTCAGAAGTCTACGAGCAGTACTTC
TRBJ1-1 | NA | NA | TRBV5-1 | CASSLAGTTEAFF | TGCGCCAGCAGCTTGGCAGGGACCACTGAAGCTTTCTTT
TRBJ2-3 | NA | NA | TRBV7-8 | CASRKDSTDTQYF | TGTGCCAGCAGAAAGGACAGCACAGATACGCAGTATTTT
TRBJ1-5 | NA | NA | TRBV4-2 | CASSQETGNQPQHF | TGTGCCAGCAGCCAGGAGACCGGGAATCAGCCCCAGCATTTT
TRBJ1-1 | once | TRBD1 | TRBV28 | CASSLMWGTGNTEAFF | TGTGCCAGCAGTTTAATGTGGGGGACAGGGAACACTGAAGCTTTCTTT
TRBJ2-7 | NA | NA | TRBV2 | CASSEALQGPYEQYF | TGTGCCAGCAGTGAAGCGTTACAGGGACCCTACGAGCAGTACTTC
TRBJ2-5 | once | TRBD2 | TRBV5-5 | CASSLWKAGVQETQYF | TGTGCCAGCAGCTTATGGAAAGCGGGAGTACAAGAGACCCAGTACTTC
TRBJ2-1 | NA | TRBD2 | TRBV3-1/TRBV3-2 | CASSPRGSGRNEQFF | TGTGCCAGCAGCCCCCGAGGTAGCGGGAGGAATGAGCAGTTCTTC
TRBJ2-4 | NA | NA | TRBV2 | CASTSLGWGQNIQYF | TGTGCCAGCACCTCGCTGGGGTGGGGACAAAACATTCAGTACTTC